This T cell receptor beta chain was identified during a study of blood T cell repertoires in COVID-19. The overall study: COVID-19 samples from acute and convalescent phases originated in the United States, Italy and Spain. T cells, B-cell-depleted T cells, or PBMCs provided the cDNA or gDNA that served as material.

This CDR3 has 14 amino acids. The V end lost 7 bases, the J end lost 8 bases, and 18 bases lay between the germline ends. Germline V CDR1 and CDR2: SGDLS, YYNGEE. In the original analysis: Estimation of nucleated cell counts relied on the amplification of reference gene primers. TCRdb keeps only in-frame clones here, not all; method: immunoSEQ multiplex PCR. V and J calls and clone size are given by that table; D and trimming were obtained from the DNA. The table includes 60,000 to 70,000 clones, roughly 80% detected once. The sequence came from an older woman with acute or convalescent COVID-19. The genes are TRBV9 and TRBJ1-4; the D gene is possibly TRBD1 (6 bases). The sample taken for sequencing was peripheral blood. CDR3 DNA: TGTGCCAGCTCCCGGTGGGACAAAATAGAAAAACTGTTTTTT. Its translation is CASSRWDKIEKLFF.